Each of the 24 T cell receptor beta chains below was sequenced from the same sample in a study of blood T cell repertoires in COVID-19 (dated by TCRdb to 2018 to 2021). Library preparation was by the immunoSEQ multiplex PCR assay. TCRdb limited this immuneACCESS table to in-frame rearrangements with V and J called. A share of clones is missing; checked studies link under half to unresolved V genes, and the rest is unexplained. The table for this sample lists just under 250,000 clones; around 88% of them were counted only once. The biggest ten clones account for 3% to 3.5% of the sample. The sequencing sample was made of peripheral blood. Every receptor here comes from a woman aged 30 to 39 who had recovered from COVID-19.

The gene calls are TRBV11-2 and TRBJ2-6; maybe TRBD2 (6 bases). V gave up 2 bases and J gave up 4 bases, with 12 bases separating them. This CDR3 has 16 residues. Germline CDR1 is SGHAT and CDR2 is FQNNGV. CDR3 sequence: CASSLLGGAGANVLTF. In DNA, the CDR3 is TGTGCCAGCAGCTTATTGGGGGGAGCAGGGGCCAACGTCCTGACTTTC.

The rearrangement uses TRBV2 and TRBJ1-2; D ambiguous. Germline assignment: CDR1 SNHLY and CDR2 FYNNEI. This CDR3 is 13 amino acids long. Trimming shortened V by 8 bases and J by 4 bases, and 14 bases separated the two germline ends. The CDR3, as DNA: TGTGCCAGCGGGGAGGGCGCCGGCTATGGCTACACCTTC. Residues: CASGEGAGYGYTF.

The chain links TRBV7-8 to TRBJ1-1; D might be TRBD1 (6 bases). The CDR3 has 13 residues. Per the germline V gene, CDR1 is SGHVS and CDR2 is FQNEAQ. V was trimmed by 2 bases and J by 7 bases, leaving 11 bases between them. The CDR3 spells CASSLRDKVEAFF. In nucleotides, the CDR3 is TGTGCCAGCAGCTTAAGGGACAAGGTTGAAGCTTTCTTT.

J is TRBJ2-3 and V is TRBV5-1; TRBD2 agrees at 12 bases. Germline V lookup: CDR1 SGHRS, CDR2 YFSETQ. V shed 4 bases, J shed 4 bases, and the junction held 4 bases outside the gene matches. The CDR3 is 15 amino acids. CDR3: CASSRTSGVADTQYF. The CDR3 DNA sequence: TGCGCCAGCAGCCGGACTAGCGGGGTCGCAGATACGCAGTATTTT.

The CDR3 reads CASFQALQETQYF. The DNA for the CDR3 is TGTGCCAGCTTCCAAGCGCTGCAAGAGACCCAGTACTTC. The chain links TRBV2 to TRBJ2-5; D is unclear. Trimming shortened V by 8 bases and J by 2 bases, and 12 bases separated the two germline ends. Per germline, CDR1 SNHLY and CDR2 FYNNEI. This CDR3 has 13 amino acids.

A few counts support this clone. V is TRBV5-5 and J is TRBJ2-6; D remains ambiguous. Trimming removed 4 bases at V and 0 bases at J, with 5 bases between. The germline gives CDR1 SGHKS, CDR2 YYEKEE (reference sequence). This CDR3 is built from 14 residues. The DNA for the CDR3 is TGTGCCAGCAGCCCGTTCTCTGGGGCCAACGTCCTGACTTTC. It is translated as CASSPFSGANVLTF.

The chain uses TRBV27 and TRBJ1-2; D remains unclear. Germline V gene data show CDR1 as MNHEY and CDR2 as SMNVEV (reference sequence). CDR3 length: 15 residues. Trimming took off 8 bases at V and 5 bases at J, with 21 bases between the two ends. The CDR3 region has the DNA TGTGCCAGCGGCCCCCTCTTAGAGGCTCAATATGGCTACACCTTC. Encoded protein: CASGPLLEAQYGYTF.

This chain links TRBV28 with TRBJ2-7; D is uncertain. In germline, CDR1 is MDHEN, CDR2 SYDVKM. This CDR3 region has 13 residues. Trimming shortened V by 6 bases and J by 0 bases, and 9 bases separated the two germline ends. CDR3 amino acids: CASRDTSSYEQYF. The CDR3 DNA is TGTGCCAGCAGAGACACCAGCTCCTACGAGCAGTACTTC.

The chain carries TRBV5-4 and TRBJ1-2, with unresolved D. The CDR3 length is 16 residues. Trimming shortened V by 0 bases and J by 4 bases, and 16 bases separated the two germline ends. Germline CDR1 reads SGHNT; CDR2 reads YYREEE (reference sequence). CDR3 coding DNA: TGTGCCAGCAGCTTGGCGGGAATGGACGGCCTCTATGGCTACACCTTC. This encodes CASSLAGMDGLYGYTF.

The J gene is TRBJ1-5, the V gene TRBV19; no reliable D call. The CDR3 runs to 15 residues. CDR1 LNHDA and CDR2 SQIVND come from the germline V gene (reference sequence). Trimming left V 8 bases short and J 0 bases short, with 14 bases between. This CDR3 is CASLPALYSNQPQHF. The CDR3 bases are TGTGCCAGTCTCCCGGCACTATATAGCAATCAGCCCCAGCATTTT.

This chain joins TRBV2 and TRBJ1-1, with 7 bases that match TRBD1. This CDR3 comprises 11 residues. The V segment lost 6 bases and the J segment 14 bases; nucleotides outside the gene matches: 9. Germline V lookup: CDR1 SNHLY, CDR2 FYNNEI. The CDR3 loop is CASRGDSSSFF. The CDR3 DNA sequence: TGTGCCAGCAGGGGGGACAGCAGTTCCTTCTTT.

The rearrangement uses TRBV2 and TRBJ1-4, with 11 bases lining up with TRBD1. V shed 8 bases, J shed 9 bases, and the junction held 5 bases outside the gene matches. The CDR3 is 13 amino acids. CDR1 and CDR2 (germline): SNHLY, FYNNEI. The CDR3 spells CASRRDRGKKLFF. For the CDR3, the DNA is TGTGCCAGCCGGAGGGACAGGGGGAAAAAACTGTTTTTT.

The chain is built from TRBV9 and TRBJ1-2; D is unclear. This CDR3 comprises 15 residues. Per the germline V gene, CDR1 is SGDLS and CDR2 is YYNGEE. Trimming took off 4 bases at V and 1 base at J, with 14 bases between the two ends. The CDR3 loop reads CASSLERHSNYGYTF. Here the CDR3 DNA reads TGTGCCAGCAGCCTAGAACGACATAGTAACTATGGCTACACCTTC. Looking up the rest from reference TRBV9 and TRBJ1-2 gives the full variable domain: DSGVTQTPKHLITATGQRVTLRCSPRSGDLSVYWYQQSLDQGLQFLIQYYNGEERAKGNILERFSAQQFPDLHSELNLSSLELGDSALYFCASSLERHSNYGYTFGSGTRLTVV.

V and J are TRBV19 and TRBJ1-3, with D maybe TRBD1 (5 bases). CDR3 size: 15 residues. CDR1 LNHDA and CDR2 SQIVND come from the germline V gene (reference sequence). V lost 7 bases and J 0 bases, leaving 13 bases between the germline ends. Here the CDR3 reads CASTPGGGSGNTIYF. The DNA of the CDR3 is TGTGCCAGTACCCCCGGGGGGGGCTCTGGAAACACCATATATTTT.

The chain links TRBV27 to TRBJ1-2; TRBD1 aligns across 9 bases. This CDR3 is 17 amino acids long. Germline-derived CDR1 and CDR2 are MNHEY and SMNVEV (reference sequence). The V gene end was trimmed by 4 bases and the J gene end by 6 bases; junction bases not matched to a gene: 15. In DNA, the CDR3 is TGTGCCAGCAGTTCTACTTTCCCGGGACAGGGCTTTAATGGCTACACCTTC. Protein product: CASSSTFPGQGFNGYTF.

This sequence joins TRBV4-1 and TRBJ2-6; 7 positions agree with TRBD1. With V trimmed by 3 bases and J by 0 bases, 8 bases remained unmatched. The V gene's germline CDR1 is MGHRA and CDR2 YSYEKL. The CDR3 contains 18 residues. In DNA, the CDR3 is TGCGCCAGCAGCCACGTGACAGGGCAGTACTCTGGGGCCAACGTCCTGACTTTC. Residues: CASSHVTGQYSGANVLTF.

This clone was picked up a small number of times. The CDR3 bases are TGTGCCAGCAGCTCAGCCAGAGGCGATTCACCCCTCCACTTT. It translates to CASSSARGDSPLHF. This rearrangement joins TRBV3-1 (or the pseudogene TRBV3-2) to TRBJ1-6; D remains ambiguous. The ends were cut back, 5 bases at V and 8 bases at J, with 13 bases in the middle. The CDR3 is 14 amino acids. Germline V gene sequence: CDR1 LGHDT, CDR2 YNNKEL (reference sequence).

The chain uses TRBV18 and TRBJ1-4; 7 bases match TRBD1. The CDR3 totals 16 residues. The trim removed 3 bases at V and 2 bases at J, leaving 6 bases unmatched. CDR1 KGHSH and CDR2 LQKENI come from the germline V gene. The CDR3 reads CASSPGQSGTNEKLFF. In nucleotides, the CDR3 is TGTGCCAGCTCACCGGGACAGTCAGGGACTAATGAAAAACTGTTTTTT.

This clone was counted once. The rearrangement uses TRBV5-1 and TRBJ2-1; D is unresolved. The CDR3 length is 18 residues. Trimming took 2 bases from V and 0 from J, leaving 18 bases between them. Germline CDR1 reads SGHRS; CDR2 reads YFSETQ. Here the CDR3 DNA reads TGCGCCAGCAGCTTCGGGTTGATTGGCCGGAGCTCCTACAATGAGCAGTTCTTC. Protein sequence: CASSFGLIGRSSYNEQFF.

The chain couples TRBV4-1 to TRBJ2-2; 7 positions match TRBD2. Germline V gene lookup returns CDR1 MGHRA and CDR2 YSYEKL. Unmatched junction bases numbered 10, after V lost 4 bases and J lost 2 bases. The CDR3 is 17 residues long. Here the CDR3 DNA reads TGCGCCAGCAGCCTCCCCGACGGGGGGTTTAACACCGGGGAGCTGTTTTTT. Protein product: CASSLPDGGFNTGELFF.

In DNA, the CDR3 is TGCGCCAGCAGCACAGGGACAGGGACCTACAATGAGCAGTTCTTC. Translating it yields CASSTGTGTYNEQFF. The chain combines TRBV5-1 with TRBJ2-1; 9 nucleotides match TRBD1. The germline V gene has CDR1 SGHRS and CDR2 YFSETQ. Unmatched junction bases numbered 4, after V lost 4 bases and J lost 2 bases. The CDR3 extends over 15 amino acids.

DNA of the CDR3: TGCGCCAGCAGTGGTAACAGGGGGAACTACGAGCAGTACTTC. Its translation is CASSGNRGNYEQYF. The chain couples TRBV10-2 to TRBJ2-7; 8 positions match TRBD1. The CDR3 is 14 residues long. The trim removed 4 bases at V and 3 bases at J, leaving 5 bases unmatched. The germline CDR1 and CDR2 sequences are WSHSY and SAAADI.

This clone was observed a handful of times. The V call is TRBV11-2, the J call TRBJ2-3, with D unresolved. The germline CDR1 and CDR2 sequences are SGHAT and FQNNGV. The germline V and J ends were trimmed by 3 bases and 7 bases, with 11 bases remaining between them. The CDR3 loop spans 13 amino acids. The CDR3 DNA reads as TGTGCCAGCAGCTTCAATCCCGACAATACGCAGTATTTT. This sequence encodes CASSFNPDNTQYF.

This clone was observed once. This chain links TRBV13 with TRBJ2-7; 12 bases fit TRBD2. This CDR3 has 14 amino acids. Germline assignment: CDR1 PRHDT and CDR2 FYEKMQ (reference sequence). The junction had 6 bases not matched to a gene; V was cut back by 5 bases and J by 7 bases. This chain's CDR3 is CASSALAGGQEQYF. For the CDR3, the DNA is TGTGCCAGCAGCGCCCTAGCGGGGGGGCAGGAGCAGTACTTC. Filled out from reference TRBV13 and TRBJ2-7, the complete variable domain reads AAGVIQSPRHLIKEKRETATLKCYPIPRHDTVYWYQQGPGQDPQFLISFYEKMQSDKGSIPDRFSAQQFSDYHSELNMSSLELGDSALYFCASSALAGGQEQYFGPGTRLTVT.